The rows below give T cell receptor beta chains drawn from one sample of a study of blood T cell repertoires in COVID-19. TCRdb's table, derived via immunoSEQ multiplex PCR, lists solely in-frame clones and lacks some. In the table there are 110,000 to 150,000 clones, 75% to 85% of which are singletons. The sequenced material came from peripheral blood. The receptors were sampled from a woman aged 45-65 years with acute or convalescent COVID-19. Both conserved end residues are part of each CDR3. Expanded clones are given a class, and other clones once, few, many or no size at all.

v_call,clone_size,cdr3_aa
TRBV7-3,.,CASSLTGGNTGELFF
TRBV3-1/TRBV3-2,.,CASSQEGQGYGYTF
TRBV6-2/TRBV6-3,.,CASSGTLINYGYTF
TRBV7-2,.,CASSLVSGNSDQPQHF
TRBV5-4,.,CASSFEQGLGNQPQHF
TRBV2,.,CASSDSQGGQPQHF
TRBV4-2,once,CASRPTGTEKTYEQYF
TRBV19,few,CASSLAGGPTQYF
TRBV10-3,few,CAISDESYNEQFF
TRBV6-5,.,CASSYAGQSEQYF
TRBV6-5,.,CASSYFTTGGVKLFF
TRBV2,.,CASSAYSNQPQHF
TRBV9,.,CASSVALRENEQFF
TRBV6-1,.,CASSDNIWQYF
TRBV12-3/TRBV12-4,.,CASSLTGNTEAFF
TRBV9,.,CASRGTRGGTQYF
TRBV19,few,CASSIDRPGLNTIYF
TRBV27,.,CASSLSRTAARGYTF
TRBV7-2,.,CASSLTGVDTEAFF
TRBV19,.,CASSIDLGQGVQPQHF
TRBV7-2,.,CASSPGQDEYGYTF
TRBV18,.,CASSPLAGVGDTQYF
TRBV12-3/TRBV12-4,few,CASSYRGGAEAFF
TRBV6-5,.,CASTGADFLYGYTF
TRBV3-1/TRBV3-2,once,CASSHLAVVVGTDTQYF
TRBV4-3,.,CASSRWSSGNTIYF
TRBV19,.,CASRLTETSTDTQYF
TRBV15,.,CATSRELTENQPQHF
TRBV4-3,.,CASSQSLAGASSYEQYF
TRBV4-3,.,CASSQDYGQTTGNTIYF
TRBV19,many,CASMLQGTTGNTEAFF
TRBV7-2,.,CASSLVGNHQPQHF
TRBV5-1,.,CASSLGLAGVAEQYF
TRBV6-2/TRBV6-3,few,CASSQGTGGGTEAFF
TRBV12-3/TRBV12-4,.,CASSFGRNGYTF
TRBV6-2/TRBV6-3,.,CASSYLSGQGKNYEQYF
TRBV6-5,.,CASSPDNTEAFF
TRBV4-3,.,CASSQELGTLSTDTQYF
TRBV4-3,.,CASSQDLAVGRTGANVLTF
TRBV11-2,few,CASRTGFSSYEQYF
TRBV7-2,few,CASSHGPGQGTYGYTF
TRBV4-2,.,CASSQELQGAGGYTF
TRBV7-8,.,CASSEGVGGFNEKLFF
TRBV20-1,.,CSASKSRGTNQPQHF
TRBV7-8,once,CASSLDLALWNGYTF
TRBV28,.,CASRAPGTGELFF
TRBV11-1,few,CASSRGETNTEAFF
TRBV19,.,CAAGYGHYGYTF
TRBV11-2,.,CASSTGLNTEAFF
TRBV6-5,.,CASSPGQGVGNTIYF
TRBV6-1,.,CASSDANRDANIQYF
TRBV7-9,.,CASIQGQGNTEAFF
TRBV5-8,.,CASSLSGVGNQPQHF
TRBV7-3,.,CASSLQGQSYNEQFF
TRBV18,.,CASSPRRGGPHEQYF